This T cell receptor (beta chain) was captured in a study of T cell repertoires in cytomegalovirus infection. General observations from the study: HLA-C-restricted CMV clonotypes gave the most frequent clonotype in two of eight donors.

The CDR3 is made up of 15 amino acids. The V end lost 2 bases, the J end lost 3 bases, and 14 bases lay between the germline ends. CDR1 is LGHDT, CDR2 YNNKEL, per germline (reference sequence). To note about this clonotype: The antigen is not known.

MiXCR was run by TCRdb on the reads, yielding one entry per CDR3 protein. Of approximately 550,000 distinct CDR3 sequences listed, approximately 15% are singletons. This clonotype was sampled from a human donor in good health (CMV status not recorded). Some clones in this sample may be carry-over from other donors' samples. What was sequenced was CD8+ T cells from PBMCs. The rearrangement uses TRBV3-1 and TRBJ2-7; D perhaps matches TRBD2 (5 bases). The CDR3 region is CASSQNTGRVYEQYF. CDR3 coding DNA: TGTGCCAGCAGCCAAAATACGGGGAGAGTCTACGAGCAGTACTTC.